The 19 T cell receptor beta chains presented below share a single source sample, sequenced in a study of siplizumab effects on memory and regulatory T cells. Clones were sequenced by immunoSEQ multiplex PCR, and TCRdb holds only the in-frame ones, with some missing. This sample yields roughly 100,000 clones, of which 92% are seen a single time; 0.9% to 1.3% belongs to the top ten. Material for sequencing was CD4+ T cells sorted from blood. The receptor source for this set is a human donor in good health.

This clone has a single count. The chain is built from TRBV11-2 and TRBJ2-7, with D possibly being TRBD1 or TRBD2 (5 bases each). Germline values: CDR1 SGHAT, CDR2 FQNNGV. The CDR3 contains 15 residues. The germline V and J ends were trimmed by 3 bases and 1 base, with 13 bases remaining between them. This CDR3 is CASSLGAGLSYEQYF. The CDR3 DNA reads TGTGCCAGCAGCTTGGGAGCAGGGTTATCCTACGAGCAGTACTTC.

This chain connects TRBV7-2 to TRBJ2-7; the match to TRBD2 covers 8 bases. CDR3 length equals 14 residues. The V gene's germline CDR1 is SGHTA and CDR2 FQGNSA. V gave up 4 bases and J gave up 8 bases; unmatched junction bases: 10. CDR3 in DNA: TGTGCCAGCAGCTCCGAGTTTAGCGGGATTCAGCAGTACTTC. This gives the protein CASSSEFSGIQQYF.

This chain joins TRBV10-3 and TRBJ1-2; 7 bases match TRBD1. Germline V CDR1 and CDR2: ENHRY, SYGVKD. Unmatched junction bases numbered 7, after V lost 8 bases and J lost 4 bases. CDR3 length: 13 residues. The CDR3 loop reads CAIGQENRYGYTF. The CDR3 coding sequence is TGTGCCATCGGACAGGAGAACCGCTATGGCTACACCTTC.

V gene TRBV19 combines with J gene TRBJ2-1, with D unclear. In germline, CDR1 is LNHDA, CDR2 SQIVND (reference sequence). The V gene lost 7 bases and the J gene lost 8 bases, with 18 bases spanning the gap. This CDR3 contains 14 residues. The CDR3 protein is CASKPPRTGHEQFF. DNA of the CDR3: TGTGCCAGTAAACCGCCTCGAACCGGCCATGAGCAGTTCTTC.

The chain links TRBV27 to TRBJ2-3, with D unclear. There are 13 residues in the CDR3. Germline V lookup: CDR1 MNHEY, CDR2 SMNVEV (reference sequence). Trimming removed 3 bases from V and 5 bases from J, with 9 bases in between. CDR3 loop: CASSFSLGDTQYF. The CDR3 DNA follows: TGTGCCAGCAGTTTTTCTTTGGGAGATACGCAGTATTTT.

The J gene is TRBJ2-3, the V gene TRBV14, with D perhaps matching TRBD2 (5 bases). Between the trimmed V and J ends, which lost 4 bases and 8 bases, there was a span of 7 bases. Germline V gene sequence: CDR1 SGHDN, CDR2 FVKESK. This CDR3 has 11 amino acids. CDR3 sequence: CASSRGSTQYF. CDR3 coding DNA: TGTGCCAGCAGCCGCGGGTCTACGCAGTATTTT. Based on the CDR3 plus reference TRBV14 and TRBJ2-3, the full variable domain is EAGVTQFPSHSVIEKGQTVTLRCDPISGHDNLYWYRRVMGKEIKFLLHFVKESKQDESGMPNNRFLAERTGGTYSTLKVQPAELEDSGVYFCASSRGSTQYFGPGTRLTVL.

The chain carries TRBV9 and TRBJ2-2; D assignment may be TRBD1 or TRBD2 (6 bases each). V shed 4 bases and J shed 6 bases, with 19 bases lying between them. CDR3 length: 16 residues. Germline assignment: CDR1 SGDLS and CDR2 YYNGEE. The CDR3 region is CASSSYGGRVAGELFF. Written as DNA, the CDR3 is TGTGCCAGCAGCTCCTACGGGGGCAGGGTGGCCGGGGAGCTGTTTTTT.

This clone has just one count. V and J are TRBV7-9 and TRBJ1-4; the match to TRBD1 covers 7 bases. V lost 1 base, J lost 5 bases, and 4 bases stayed unmatched. This CDR3 contains 15 residues. Germline values: CDR1 SEHNR, CDR2 FQNEAQ (reference sequence). The CDR3 is CASSLGQGGNEKLFF. The DNA for the CDR3 is TGTGCCAGCAGCTTAGGGCAGGGGGGAAATGAAAAACTGTTTTTT. Full variable domain (remainder filled in from reference TRBV7-9 and TRBJ1-4): DTGVSQNPRHKITKRGQNVTFRCDPISEHNRLYWYRQTLGQGPEFLTYFQNEAQLEKSRLLSDRFSAERPKGSFSTLEIQRTEQGDSAMYLCASSLGQGGNEKLFFGSGTQLSVL.

The chain uses TRBV7-6 and TRBJ2-7; 9 nucleotides line up with TRBD1. The length of the CDR3 is 18 residues. Per the germline V gene, CDR1 is SGHVS and CDR2 is FNYEAQ. V trimming: 2 bases; J trimming: 2 bases; junction bases outside the gene matches: 13. The CDR3 coding sequence is TGTGCCAGCAGCTTAAGGCTAGGGCCTGGGGACAGGGCCTACGAGCAGTACTTC. Its translation: CASSLRLGPGDRAYEQYF.

The chain recombines TRBV6-1 with TRBJ2-3; tentatively, D is TRBD1 (6 bases). The germline V and J ends were trimmed by 3 bases and 0 bases, with 19 bases remaining between them. CDR3 length: 18 amino acids. From germline, CDR1 is MNHNS and CDR2 SASEGT. The CDR3 loop is CASSDAETGVSSTDTQYF. For the CDR3, the DNA is TGTGCCAGCAGTGATGCTGAGACAGGAGTATCTAGCACAGATACGCAGTATTTT.

The chain employs TRBV18 and TRBJ1-1, with 7 nucleotides matching TRBD1. From germline, CDR1 is KGHSH and CDR2 LQKENI. The CDR3 runs 16 residues. J gave up 0 bases and V 3 bases, and 7 bases lay outside the gene matches. The chain's CDR3 is CASSPPGGLMNTEAFF. CDR3 nucleotides: TGTGCCAGCTCACCCCCAGGGGGTCTAATGAACACTGAAGCTTTCTTT.

V gene TRBV6-6 combines with J gene TRBJ2-7; 10 nucleotides line up with TRBD1. This CDR3 region has 13 residues. With 6 bases clipped from V and 4 bases from J, the junction kept 3 bases outside the gene matches. Germline loops: CDR1 MNHNY, CDR2 SVGAGI (reference sequence). CDR3 in amino acids: CASRGTGEYEQYF. Written as DNA, the CDR3 is TGTGCCAGCAGAGGGACAGGGGAGTACGAGCAGTACTTC.

The chain couples TRBV30 to TRBJ1-2; D not resolved. This CDR3 is 14 amino acids long. Germline V gene lookup returns CDR1 GTSNPN and CDR2 SVGIG (reference sequence). Trimming stripped 0 bases from V and 4 bases from J, with 12 bases between. CDR3 residues: CAWSVRTDVYGYTF. The CDR3 coding sequence is TGTGCCTGGAGTGTAAGGACGGACGTCTATGGCTACACCTTC.

The chain carries TRBV10-1 and TRBJ2-3, with unresolved D. In germline, CDR1 is WNHNN, CDR2 SYGVQD (reference sequence). With 0 bases removed from V and 5 bases from J, the gap between germline ends came to 21 bases. The length of the CDR3 is 18 residues. CDR3 DNA sequence: TGCGCCAGCAGTGAGTCGTGGGGTGTAGCTACGACGTTAGATACGCAGTATTTT. The encoded protein is CASSESWGVATTLDTQYF.

The DNA for the CDR3 is TGTGCCAGTAGTCCTACAGGGATGAACACTGAAGCTTTCTTT. Residues: CASSPTGMNTEAFF. The rearrangement joins TRBV19 to TRBJ1-1, with D tentatively TRBD1 (6 bases). Germline loops: CDR1 LNHDA, CDR2 SQIVND (reference sequence). The V gene lost 5 bases and the J gene lost 0 bases, with 10 bases spanning the gap. This CDR3 spans 14 amino acids.

CDR3 in DNA: TGTGCCAGCAGCCACAGGGGACAATTAAACACTGAAGCTTTCTTT. It translates to CASSHRGQLNTEAFF. The chain has TRBV7-6 and TRBJ1-1, with 7 bases that match TRBD1. CDR1 and CDR2 (germline): SGHVS, FNYEAQ. V gave up 5 bases and J gave up 2 bases; unmatched junction bases: 8. The CDR3 is 15 amino acids.

The V gene is TRBV30, the J gene TRBJ1-5; TRBD1 might be the D (5 bases). Trimming pared 2 bases from V and 6 bases from J, leaving 11 bases between. Germline V gene lookup returns CDR1 GTSNPN and CDR2 SVGIG (reference sequence). This CDR3 has 13 residues. The CDR3 bases are TGTGCCTGGAGTCCGGGGGTTCCTCAGCCCCAGCATTTT. It encodes CAWSPGVPQPQHF.

The chain joins TRBV28 to TRBJ1-2, with 10 bases matching TRBD1. The CDR3 is 13 amino acids. Germline CDR1 reads MDHEN; CDR2 reads SYDVKM. Unmatched junction bases numbered 2, after V lost 6 bases and J lost 4 bases. DNA for the CDR3: TGTGCCAGCAGAAGACAGGGGGCCTATGGCTACACCTTC. Its protein is CASRRQGAYGYTF.

V usage is TRBV2 and J usage is TRBJ1-4, with TRBD1 as a possible D gene (6 bases). Trimming left V 5 bases short and J 3 bases short, with 7 bases between. The CDR3 has 13 residues. The germline gives CDR1 SNHLY, CDR2 FYNNEI. The CDR3 DNA reads TGTGCCAGCAGTACAGGGCCTAATGAAAAACTGTTTTTT. It is translated as CASSTGPNEKLFF.